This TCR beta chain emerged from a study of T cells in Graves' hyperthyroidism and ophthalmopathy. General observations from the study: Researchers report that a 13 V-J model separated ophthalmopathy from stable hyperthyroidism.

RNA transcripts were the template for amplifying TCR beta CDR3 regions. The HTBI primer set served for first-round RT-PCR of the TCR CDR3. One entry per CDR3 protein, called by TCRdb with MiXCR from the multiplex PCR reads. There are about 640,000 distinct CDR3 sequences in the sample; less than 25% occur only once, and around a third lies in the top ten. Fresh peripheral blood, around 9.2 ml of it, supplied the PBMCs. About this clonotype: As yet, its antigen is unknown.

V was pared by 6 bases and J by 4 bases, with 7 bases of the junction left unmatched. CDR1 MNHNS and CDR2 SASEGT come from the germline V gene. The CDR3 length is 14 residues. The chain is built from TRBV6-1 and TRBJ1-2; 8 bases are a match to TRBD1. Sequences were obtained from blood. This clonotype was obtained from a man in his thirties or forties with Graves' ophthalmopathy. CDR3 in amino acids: CASSPRTGIYGYTF. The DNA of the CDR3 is TGTGCCAGCAGCCCCCGGACAGGGATCTATGGCTACACCTTC.